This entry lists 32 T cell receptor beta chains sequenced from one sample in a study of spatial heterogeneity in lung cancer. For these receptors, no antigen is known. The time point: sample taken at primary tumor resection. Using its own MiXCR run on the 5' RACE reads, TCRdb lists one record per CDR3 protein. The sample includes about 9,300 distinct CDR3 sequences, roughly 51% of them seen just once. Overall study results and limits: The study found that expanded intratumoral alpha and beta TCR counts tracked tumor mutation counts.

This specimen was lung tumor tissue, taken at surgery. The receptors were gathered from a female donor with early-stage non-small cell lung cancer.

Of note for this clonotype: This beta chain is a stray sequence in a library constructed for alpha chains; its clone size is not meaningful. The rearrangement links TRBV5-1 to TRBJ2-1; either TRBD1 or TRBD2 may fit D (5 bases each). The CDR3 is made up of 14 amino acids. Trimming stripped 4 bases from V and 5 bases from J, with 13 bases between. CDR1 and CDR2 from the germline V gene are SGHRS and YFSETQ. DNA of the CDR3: TGCGCCAGCAGCCGGGGACCTAGAGACAATGAGCAGTTCTTC. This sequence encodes CASSRGPRDNEQFF.

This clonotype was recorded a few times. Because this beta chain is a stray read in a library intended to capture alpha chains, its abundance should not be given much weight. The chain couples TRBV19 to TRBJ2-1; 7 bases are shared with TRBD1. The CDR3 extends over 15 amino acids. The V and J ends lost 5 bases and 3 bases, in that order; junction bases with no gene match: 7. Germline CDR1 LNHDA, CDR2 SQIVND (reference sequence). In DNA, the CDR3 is TGTGCCAGTAGTTCTACAGGGGCTATCTACAATGAGCAGTTCTTC. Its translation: CASSSTGAIYNEQFF. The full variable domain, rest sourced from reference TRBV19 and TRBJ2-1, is DGGITQSPKYLFRKEGQNVTLSCEQNLNHDAMYWYRQDPGQGLRLIYYSQIVNDFQKGDIAEGYSVSREKKESFPLTVTSAQKNPTAFYLCASSSTGAIYNEQFFGPGTRLTVL.

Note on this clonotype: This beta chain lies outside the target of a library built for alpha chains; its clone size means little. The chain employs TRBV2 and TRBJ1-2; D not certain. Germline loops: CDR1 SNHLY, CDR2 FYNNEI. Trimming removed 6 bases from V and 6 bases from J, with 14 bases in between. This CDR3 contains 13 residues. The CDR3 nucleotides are TGTGCCAGCAGCCTTGGGCAGGTGGATGGCTACACCTTC. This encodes CASSLGQVDGYTF. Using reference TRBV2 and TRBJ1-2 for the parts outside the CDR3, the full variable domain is EPEVTQTPSHQVTQMGQEVILRCVPISNHLYFYWYRQILGQKVEFLVSFYNNEISEKSEIFDDQFSVERPDGSNFTLKIRSTKLEDSAMYFCASSLGQVDGYTFGSGTRLTVV.

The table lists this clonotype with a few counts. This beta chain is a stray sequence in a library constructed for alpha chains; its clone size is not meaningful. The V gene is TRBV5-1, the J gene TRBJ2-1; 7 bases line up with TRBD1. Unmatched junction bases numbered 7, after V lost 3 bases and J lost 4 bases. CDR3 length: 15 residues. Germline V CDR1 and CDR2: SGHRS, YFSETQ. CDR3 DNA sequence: TGCGCCAGCAGCTATGGGGGACAGAAATACAATGAGCAGTTCTTC. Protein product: CASSYGGQKYNEQFF.

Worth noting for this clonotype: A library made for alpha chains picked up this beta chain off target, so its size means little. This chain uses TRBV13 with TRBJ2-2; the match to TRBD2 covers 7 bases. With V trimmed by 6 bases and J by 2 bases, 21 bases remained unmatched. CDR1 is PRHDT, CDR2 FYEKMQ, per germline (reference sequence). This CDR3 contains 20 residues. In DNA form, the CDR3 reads TGTGCCAGCAGTTCCCAGACTAGCATTACTCCCTTAACAAACACCGGGGAGCTGTTTTTT. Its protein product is CASSSQTSITPLTNTGELFF. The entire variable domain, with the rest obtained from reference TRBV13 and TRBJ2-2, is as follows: AAGVIQSPRHLIKEKRETATLKCYPIPRHDTVYWYQQGPGQDPQFLISFYEKMQSDKGSIPDRFSAQQFSDYHSELNMSSLELGDSALYFCASSSQTSITPLTNTGELFFGEGSRLTVL.

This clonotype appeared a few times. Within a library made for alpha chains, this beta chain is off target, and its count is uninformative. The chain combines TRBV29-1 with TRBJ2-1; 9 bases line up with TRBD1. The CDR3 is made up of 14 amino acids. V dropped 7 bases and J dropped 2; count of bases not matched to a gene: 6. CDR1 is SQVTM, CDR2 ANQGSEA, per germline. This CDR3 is CSADGQGPYNEQFF. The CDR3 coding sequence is TGCAGCGCCGACGGACAGGGGCCCTACAATGAGCAGTTCTTC.

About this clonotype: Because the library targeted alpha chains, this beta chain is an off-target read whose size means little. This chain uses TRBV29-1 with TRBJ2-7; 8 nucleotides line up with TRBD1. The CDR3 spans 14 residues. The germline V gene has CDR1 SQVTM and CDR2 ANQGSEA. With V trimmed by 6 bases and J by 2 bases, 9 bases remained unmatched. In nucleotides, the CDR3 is TGCAGCGTCAAAGGAGTGGACAGGGCCTACGAGCAGTACTTC. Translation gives CSVKGVDRAYEQYF.

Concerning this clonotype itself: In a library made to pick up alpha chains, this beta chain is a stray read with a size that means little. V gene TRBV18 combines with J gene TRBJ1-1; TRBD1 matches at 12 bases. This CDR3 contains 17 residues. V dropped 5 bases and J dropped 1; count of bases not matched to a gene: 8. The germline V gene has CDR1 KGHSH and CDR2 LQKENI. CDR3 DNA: TGTGCCAGCTCATCCGGGACAGGGGGCGCGTCGAACACTGAAGCTTTCTTT. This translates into CASSSGTGGASNTEAFF.

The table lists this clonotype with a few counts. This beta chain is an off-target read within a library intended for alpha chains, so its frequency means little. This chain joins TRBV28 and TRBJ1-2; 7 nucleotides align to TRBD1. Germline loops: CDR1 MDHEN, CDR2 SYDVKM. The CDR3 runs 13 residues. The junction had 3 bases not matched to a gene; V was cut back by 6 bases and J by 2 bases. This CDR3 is CASRDRANYGYTF. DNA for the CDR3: TGTGCCAGCAGAGACAGGGCCAACTATGGCTACACCTTC.

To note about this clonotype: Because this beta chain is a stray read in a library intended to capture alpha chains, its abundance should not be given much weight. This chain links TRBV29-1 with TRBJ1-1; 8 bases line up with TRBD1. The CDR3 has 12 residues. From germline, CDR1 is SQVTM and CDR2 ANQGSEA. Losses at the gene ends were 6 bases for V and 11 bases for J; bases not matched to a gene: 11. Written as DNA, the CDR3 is TGCAGCGTCCTTACAGGGGGTTCTCTGGCTTTCTTT. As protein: CSVLTGGSLAFF.

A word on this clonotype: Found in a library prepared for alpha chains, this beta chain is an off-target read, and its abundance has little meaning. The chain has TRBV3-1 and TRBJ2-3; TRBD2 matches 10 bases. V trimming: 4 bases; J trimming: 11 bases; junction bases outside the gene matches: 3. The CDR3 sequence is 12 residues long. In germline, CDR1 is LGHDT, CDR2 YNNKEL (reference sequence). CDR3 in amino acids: CASSLAGGLQYF. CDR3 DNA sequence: TGTGCCAGCAGCCTAGCGGGGGGCCTGCAGTATTTT.

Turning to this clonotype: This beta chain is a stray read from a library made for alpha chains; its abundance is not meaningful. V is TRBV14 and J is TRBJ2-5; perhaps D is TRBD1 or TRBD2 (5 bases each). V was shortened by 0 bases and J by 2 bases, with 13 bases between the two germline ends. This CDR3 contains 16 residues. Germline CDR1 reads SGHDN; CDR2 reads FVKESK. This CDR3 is CASSQDRFGGQETQYF. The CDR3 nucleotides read TGTGCCAGCAGCCAAGATCGGTTTGGGGGACAAGAGACCCAGTACTTC.

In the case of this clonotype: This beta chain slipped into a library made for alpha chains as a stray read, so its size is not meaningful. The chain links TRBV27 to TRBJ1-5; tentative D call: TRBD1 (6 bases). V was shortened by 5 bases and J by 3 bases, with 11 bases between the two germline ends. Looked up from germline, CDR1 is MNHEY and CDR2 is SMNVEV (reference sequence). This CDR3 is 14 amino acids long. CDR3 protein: CASSRGTDNQPQHF. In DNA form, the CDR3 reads TGTGCCAGCAGTAGGGGGACCGACAATCAGCCCCAGCATTTT.

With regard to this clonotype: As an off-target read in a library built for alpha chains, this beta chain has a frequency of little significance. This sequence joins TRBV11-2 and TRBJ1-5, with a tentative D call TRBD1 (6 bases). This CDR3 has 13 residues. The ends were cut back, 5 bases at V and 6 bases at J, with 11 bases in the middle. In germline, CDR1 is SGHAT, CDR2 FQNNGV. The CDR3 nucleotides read TGTGCCAGCAGCCAAGGGGGGCGTCAGCCCCAGCATTTT. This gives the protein CASSQGGRQPQHF.

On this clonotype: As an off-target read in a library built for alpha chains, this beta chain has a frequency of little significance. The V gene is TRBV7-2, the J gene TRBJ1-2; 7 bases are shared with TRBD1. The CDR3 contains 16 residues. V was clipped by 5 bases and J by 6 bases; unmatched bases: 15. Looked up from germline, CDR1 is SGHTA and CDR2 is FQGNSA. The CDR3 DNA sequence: TGTGCCAGCAGCCGCGCCGGGACAGCTCCCGGGGATGGCTACACCTTC. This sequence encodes CASSRAGTAPGDGYTF.

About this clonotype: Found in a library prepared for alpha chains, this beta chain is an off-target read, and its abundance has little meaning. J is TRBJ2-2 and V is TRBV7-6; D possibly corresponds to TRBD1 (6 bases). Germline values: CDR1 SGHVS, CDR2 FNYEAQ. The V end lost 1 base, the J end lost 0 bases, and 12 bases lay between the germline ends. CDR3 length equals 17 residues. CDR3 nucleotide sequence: TGTGCCAGCAGCTTAGGATCGGGACAAACGAACACCGGGGAGCTGTTTTTT. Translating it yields CASSLGSGQTNTGELFF.

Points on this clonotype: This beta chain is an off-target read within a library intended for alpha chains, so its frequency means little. CDR3 in amino acids: CSATIQGNYGYTF. In DNA, the CDR3 is TGCAGCGCCACCATACAGGGAAACTATGGCTACACCTTC. The gene calls are TRBV29-1 and TRBJ1-2, with D possibly being TRBD1 (6 bases). The CDR3 sequence is 13 residues long. The V and J ends lost 7 bases and 2 bases respectively, with 14 bases between them. Germline CDR1 and CDR2: SQVTM and ANQGSEA.

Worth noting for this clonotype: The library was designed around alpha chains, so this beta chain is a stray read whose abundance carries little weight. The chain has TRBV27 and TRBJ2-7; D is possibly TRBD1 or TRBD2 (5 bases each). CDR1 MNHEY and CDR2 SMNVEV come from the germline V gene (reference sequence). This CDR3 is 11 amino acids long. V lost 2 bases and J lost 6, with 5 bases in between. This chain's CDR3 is CASSLGGEQYF. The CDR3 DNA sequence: TGTGCCAGCAGTTTAGGGGGCGAGCAGTACTTC.

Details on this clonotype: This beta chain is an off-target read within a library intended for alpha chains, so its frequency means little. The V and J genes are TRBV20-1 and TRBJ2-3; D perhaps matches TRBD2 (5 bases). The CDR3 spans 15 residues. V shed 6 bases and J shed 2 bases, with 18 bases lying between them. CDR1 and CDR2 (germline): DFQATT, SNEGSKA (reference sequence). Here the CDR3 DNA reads TGCAGTGCCCGGACTGATACCCGGACCACAGATACGCAGTATTTT. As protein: CSARTDTRTTDTQYF.

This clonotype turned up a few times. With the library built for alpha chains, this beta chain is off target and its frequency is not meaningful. The CDR3 sequence is CASSQDVLSFSYNEQFF. The CDR3 DNA follows: TGTGCCAGCAGTCAAGACGTACTGAGCTTCTCCTACAATGAGCAGTTCTTC. The chain is built from TRBV12-3 or TRBV12-4 and TRBJ2-1, with D unresolved. The CDR3 is 17 amino acids. The V end was cut by 5 bases, the J end by 0 bases, with 17 bases between.

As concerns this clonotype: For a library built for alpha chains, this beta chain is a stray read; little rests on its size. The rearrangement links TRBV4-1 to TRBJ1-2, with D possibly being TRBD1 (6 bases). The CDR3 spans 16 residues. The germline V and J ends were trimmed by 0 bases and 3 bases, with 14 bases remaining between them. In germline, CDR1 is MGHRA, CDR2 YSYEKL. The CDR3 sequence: CASSQEIQGVHYGYTF. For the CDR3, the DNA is TGCGCCAGCAGCCAAGAAATACAGGGAGTTCACTATGGCTACACCTTC.

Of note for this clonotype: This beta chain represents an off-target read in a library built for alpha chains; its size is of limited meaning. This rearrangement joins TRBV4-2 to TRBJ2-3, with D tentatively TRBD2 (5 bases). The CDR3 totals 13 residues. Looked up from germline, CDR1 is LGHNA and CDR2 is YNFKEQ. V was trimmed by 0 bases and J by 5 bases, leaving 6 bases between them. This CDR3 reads CASSQDRGDTQYF. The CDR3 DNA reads TGTGCCAGCAGCCAAGATCGGGGAGATACGCAGTATTTT.

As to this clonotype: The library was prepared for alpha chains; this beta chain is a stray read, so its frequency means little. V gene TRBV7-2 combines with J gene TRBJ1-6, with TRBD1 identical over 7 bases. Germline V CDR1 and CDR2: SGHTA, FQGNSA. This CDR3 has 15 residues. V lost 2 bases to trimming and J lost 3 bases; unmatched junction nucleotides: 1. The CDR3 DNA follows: TGTGCCAGCAGCTTATCAGGGGGCTATAATTCACCCCTCCACTTT. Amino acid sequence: CASSLSGGYNSPLHF.

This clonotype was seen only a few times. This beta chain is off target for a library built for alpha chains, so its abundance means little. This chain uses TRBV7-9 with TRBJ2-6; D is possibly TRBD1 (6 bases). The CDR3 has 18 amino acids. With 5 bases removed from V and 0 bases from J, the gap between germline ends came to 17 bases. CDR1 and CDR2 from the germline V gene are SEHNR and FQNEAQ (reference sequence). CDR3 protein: CASSPYRVIVSGANVLTF. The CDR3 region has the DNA TGTGCCAGCAGCCCCTACAGGGTAATCGTCTCTGGGGCCAACGTCCTGACTTTC. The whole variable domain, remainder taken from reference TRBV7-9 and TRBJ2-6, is DTGVSQNPRHKITKRGQNVTFRCDPISEHNRLYWYRQTLGQGPEFLTYFQNEAQLEKSRLLSDRFSAERPKGSFSTLEIQRTEQGDSAMYLCASSPYRVIVSGANVLTFGAGSRLTVL.

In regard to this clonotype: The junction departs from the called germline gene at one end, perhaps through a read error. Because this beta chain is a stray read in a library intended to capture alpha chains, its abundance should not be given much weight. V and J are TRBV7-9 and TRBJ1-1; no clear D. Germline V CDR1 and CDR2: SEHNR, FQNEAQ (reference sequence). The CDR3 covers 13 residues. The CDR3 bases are TGTGCCAGCAGCCTAGCCGCGGGTCTCGAAGCTTTCTTT. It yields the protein CASSLAAGLEAFF.

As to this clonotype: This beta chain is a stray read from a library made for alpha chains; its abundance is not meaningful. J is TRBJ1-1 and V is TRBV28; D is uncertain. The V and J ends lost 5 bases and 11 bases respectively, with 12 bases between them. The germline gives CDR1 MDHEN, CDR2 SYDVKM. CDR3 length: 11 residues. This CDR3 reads CASSTDGRAFF. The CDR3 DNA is TGTGCCAGCAGTACGGACGGCCGGGCTTTCTTT.

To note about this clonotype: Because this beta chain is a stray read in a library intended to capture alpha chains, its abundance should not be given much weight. The CDR3 protein is CSVDDWNTDTQYF. DNA for the CDR3: TGCAGCGTTGATGACTGGAACACAGATACGCAGTATTTT. This chain uses TRBV29-1 with TRBJ2-3; no definite D call. The V and J ends lost 3 bases and 2 bases respectively, with 9 bases between them. The CDR3 is 13 amino acids. Germline CDR1 reads SQVTM; CDR2 reads ANQGSEA.

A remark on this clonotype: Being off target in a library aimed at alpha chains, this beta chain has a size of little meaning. The CDR3 DNA is TGTGCCAGCCACCAGGGAGGGACTGGGGCCAACGTCCTGACTTTC. Translated: CASHQGGTGANVLTF. The V and J genes are TRBV6-1 and TRBJ2-6, with 7 bases matching TRBD2. CDR1 and CDR2 from the germline V gene are MNHNS and SASEGT. The CDR3 totals 15 residues. V was clipped by 8 bases and J by 2 bases; unmatched bases: 6.

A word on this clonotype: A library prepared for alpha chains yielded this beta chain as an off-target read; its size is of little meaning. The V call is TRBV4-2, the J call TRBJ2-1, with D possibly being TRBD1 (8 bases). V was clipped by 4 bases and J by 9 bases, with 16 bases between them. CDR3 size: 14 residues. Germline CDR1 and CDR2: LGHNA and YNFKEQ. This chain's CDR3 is CASSPTGGGIEQFF. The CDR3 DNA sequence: TGTGCCAGCAGCCCTACAGGGGGGGGAATTGAGCAGTTCTTC.

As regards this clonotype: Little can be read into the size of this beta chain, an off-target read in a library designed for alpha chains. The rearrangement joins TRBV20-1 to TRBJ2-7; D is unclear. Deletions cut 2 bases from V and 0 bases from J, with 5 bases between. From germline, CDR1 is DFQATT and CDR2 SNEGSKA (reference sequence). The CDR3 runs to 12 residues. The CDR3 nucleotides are TGCAGTGCTAGATTGAGCTCCTACGAGCAGTACTTC. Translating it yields CSARLSSYEQYF.

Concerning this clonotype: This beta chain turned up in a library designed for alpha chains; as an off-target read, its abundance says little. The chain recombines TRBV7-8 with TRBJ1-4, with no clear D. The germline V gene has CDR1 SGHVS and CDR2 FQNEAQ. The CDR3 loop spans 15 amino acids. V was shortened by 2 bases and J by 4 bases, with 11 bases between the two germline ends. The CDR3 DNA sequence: TGTGCCAGCAGCTTAACCGGGCCCTTTAATGAAAAACTGTTTTTT. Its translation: CASSLTGPFNEKLFF. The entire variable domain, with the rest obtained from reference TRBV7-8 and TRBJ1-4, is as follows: GAGVSQSPRYKVAKRGQDVALRCDPISGHVSLFWYQQALGQGPEFLTYFQNEAQLDKSGLPSDRFFAERPEGSVSTLKIQRTQQEDSAVYLCASSLTGPFNEKLFFGSGTQLSVL.

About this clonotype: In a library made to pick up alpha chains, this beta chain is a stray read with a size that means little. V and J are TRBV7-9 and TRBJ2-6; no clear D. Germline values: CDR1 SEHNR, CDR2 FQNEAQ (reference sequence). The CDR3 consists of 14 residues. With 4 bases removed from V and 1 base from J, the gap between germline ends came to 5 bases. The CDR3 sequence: CASSWRSGANVLTF. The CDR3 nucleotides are TGTGCCAGCAGCTGGCGGTCTGGGGCCAACGTCCTGACTTTC.